The next 25 T cell receptor beta chains were all read from a single sample in a study. TCRdb recomputed calls from the RT-PCR reads with MiXCR, one row per CDR3 protein. The sample yields about 700,000 distinct CDR3 sequences, 13% to 15% seen once. The sample taken for sequencing was memory CD4+ T cells from blood. The receptors come from a female donor in good health, serving as a healthy control.

This chain uses TRBV29-1 with TRBJ1-2, with D unresolved. Germline CDR1 reads SQVTM; CDR2 reads ANQGSEA. V lost 0 bases and J lost 6, with 8 bases in between. The CDR3 sequence is 12 residues long. The CDR3 loop is CSVEDPKNGYTF. In DNA form, the CDR3 reads TGCAGCGTTGAAGATCCCAAGAATGGCTACACCTTC.

This chain connects TRBV6-1 to TRBJ1-6; TRBD1 matches at 10 bases. The V and J ends lost 3 bases and 9 bases, in that order; junction bases with no gene match: 2. Looked up from germline, CDR1 is MNHNS and CDR2 is SASEGT. The CDR3 runs to 14 residues. The CDR3 region has the DNA TGTGCCAGCAGTGAGGGACAGGGGTCTTCACCCCTCCACTTT. Protein: CASSEGQGSSPLHF.

This clonotype was recorded at least ten times. The V gene is TRBV20-1, the J gene TRBJ1-5; weak D call: TRBD1 (6 bases). The CDR3 covers 13 residues. V lost 1 base and J lost 4, with 8 bases in between. Per the germline V gene, CDR1 is DFQATT and CDR2 is SNEGSKA (reference sequence). CDR3 residues: CSARVTGNQPQHF. DNA of the CDR3: TGCAGTGCTAGAGTCACAGGGAATCAGCCCCAGCATTTT.

This clonotype was counted between two and nine times. V usage is TRBV20-1 and J usage is TRBJ2-5; 8 bases are shared with TRBD1. Germline V gene lookup returns CDR1 DFQATT and CDR2 SNEGSKA (reference sequence). V was clipped by 1 base and J by 2 bases; unmatched bases: 6. This CDR3 has 15 residues. CDR3 amino acids: CSARVAGTGQETQYF. CDR3 sequence (DNA): TGCAGTGCTAGAGTCGCGGGGACAGGACAAGAGACCCAGTACTTC.

The chain recombines TRBV6-2 or TRBV6-3 with TRBJ2-7; TRBD1 matches at 11 bases. CDR1 and CDR2 from the germline V gene are MNHEY and SVGEGT. There are 14 residues in the CDR3. Trimming at V came to 6 bases and at J to 4 bases, leaving 5 bases not matched to a gene. Here the CDR3 DNA reads TGTGCCAGCAGAGGACAGGGGGCCGGATACGAGCAGTACTTC. This codes for CASRGQGAGYEQYF.

This clonotype has more than one count but fewer than ten. The genes are TRBV12-3 or TRBV12-4 and TRBJ2-7, with 9 nucleotides matching TRBD1. V was pared by 6 bases and J by 4 bases, with 4 bases of the junction left unmatched. This CDR3 has 13 residues. The CDR3 DNA follows: TGTGCCAGCAGGACAGGGGGAAGGTACGAGCAGTACTTC. Its translation: CASRTGGRYEQYF.

In this sample, this clonotype turned up a few times. The chain couples TRBV5-6 to TRBJ2-6, with no clear D. Germline V gene lookup returns CDR1 SGHDT and CDR2 YYEEEE. V was clipped by 8 bases and J by 1 base, with 10 bases between them. CDR3 size: 14 residues. The CDR3 coding sequence is TGTGCCAGTTTTCAGGCGTCTGGGGCCAACGTCCTGACTTTC. It specifies CASFQASGANVLTF.

At least ten counts were recorded for this clonotype. This rearrangement joins TRBV5-1 to TRBJ2-3; possible D gene TRBD2, 6 bases. The germline V gene has CDR1 SGHRS and CDR2 YFSETQ. Trimming took off 2 bases at V and 2 bases at J, with 12 bases between the two ends. CDR3 size: 15 residues. DNA of the CDR3: TGCGCCAGCAGCTTTTACGGGAGACCCACAGATACGCAGTATTTT. The encoded protein is CASSFYGRPTDTQYF.

This clonotype appeared many times. The V and J genes are TRBV6-7 and TRBJ1-2; D unresolved. TRBV6-7 qualifies as an ORF whose function is uncertain. This CDR3 region has 15 residues. Trimming stripped 2 bases from V and 3 bases from J, with 13 bases between. The CDR3: CASSYGNSSYYGYTF. The CDR3 DNA follows: TGTGCCAGCAGTTACGGCAACAGCTCGTACTATGGCTACACCTTC.

This clonotype was detected ten times or more. The chain carries TRBV27 and TRBJ2-6; D is unresolved. The germline gives CDR1 MNHEY, CDR2 SMNVEV (reference sequence). With 5 bases removed from V and 0 bases from J, the gap between germline ends came to 8 bases. The CDR3 contains 15 residues. Here the CDR3 reads CASSVQVSGANVLTF. The CDR3 DNA sequence: TGTGCCAGCAGTGTCCAAGTCTCTGGGGCCAACGTCCTGACTTTC.

The rearrangement joins TRBV6-5 to TRBJ1-6; D may be TRBD1 (5 bases). Trimming removed 0 bases at V and 7 bases at J, with 16 bases between. The germline V gene encodes CDR1 MNHEY and CDR2 SVGAGI. This CDR3 is 17 amino acids long. CDR3 DNA sequence: TGTGCCAGCAGTTACTCTGGGTATGGGGCAGCCAATTCACCCCTCCACTTT. Its translation: CASSYSGYGAANSPLHF.

Ten or more counts support this clonotype. The chain uses TRBV6-2 or TRBV6-3 and TRBJ1-6, with no clear D. CDR1 and CDR2 (germline): MNHEY, SVGEGT. CDR3 length equals 14 residues. Trimming removed 4 bases from V and 10 bases from J, with 14 bases in between. CDR3 nucleotides: TGTGCCAGCAGTTCCCCGCAGGTCTACTCACCCCTCCACTTT. Translation: CASSSPQVYSPLHF.

This clonotype was recorded many times. The chain employs TRBV20-1 and TRBJ1-1; weak D call: TRBD1 (5 bases). The CDR3 length is 12 residues. The germline V gene encodes CDR1 DFQATT and CDR2 SNEGSKA (reference sequence). Trimming pared 6 bases from V and 5 bases from J, leaving 13 bases between. The CDR3 protein is CSAAGGGTEAFF. In DNA, the CDR3 is TGCAGTGCCGCTGGGGGAGGGACTGAAGCTTTCTTT.

This clonotype was detected many times. The chain has TRBV29-1 and TRBJ2-3; D ambiguous. Germline V gene lookup returns CDR1 SQVTM and CDR2 ANQGSEA. V was pared by 0 bases and J by 4 bases, with 11 bases between. The CDR3 is 14 amino acids. CDR3 region: CSVEDLLGPDTQYF. As DNA, the CDR3 is TGCAGCGTTGAAGATCTTCTGGGCCCAGATACGCAGTATTTT.

This clonotype was found a few times. V gene TRBV6-1 combines with J gene TRBJ2-1; 14 nucleotides agree with TRBD2. V shed 10 bases and J 0 bases; nucleotides not matched to a gene: 11. CDR1 and CDR2 (germline): MNHNS, SASEGT. There are 18 residues in the CDR3. The CDR3 DNA follows: TGTGCCACCCAACCGGGACTAGCGGGAGCGGACTCCTACAATGAGCAGTTCTTC. Translation: CATQPGLAGADSYNEQFF.

This clonotype was counted only a few times. The CDR3 spells CASSLTAEFYNEQFF. The CDR3 coding sequence is TGTGCCAGCAGCCTCACGGCGGAATTCTACAATGAGCAGTTCTTC. This chain links TRBV3-1 with TRBJ2-1; D gene uncertain. Germline CDR1 is LGHDT and CDR2 is YNNKEL (reference sequence). Between the trimmed V and J ends, which lost 4 bases and 3 bases, there was a span of 13 bases. CDR3 length equals 15 residues.

This clonotype was counted a few times. The chain couples TRBV24-1 to TRBJ2-5, with 8 bases that match TRBD2. CDR3 length: 13 residues. V was pared by 8 bases and J by 3 bases, with 4 bases of the junction left unmatched. The germline gives CDR1 KGHDR, CDR2 SFDVKD. Here the CDR3 DNA reads TGTGCCACCATGAGTAGCGGGGAAGAGACCCAGTACTTC. Amino acids: CATMSSGEETQYF.

This clonotype turned up a few times. One junction end disagrees with the germline gene, perhaps due to a read error. In nucleotides, the CDR3 is TGTGCTAGCAGCCCTGTGACAGGGAACGATGAGCAGTTCTTC. It codes for CASSPVTGNDEQFF. The chain joins TRBV7-7 to TRBJ2-1; 7 bases map to TRBD1. The germline V gene has CDR1 SSHAT and CDR2 FNYEAQ (reference sequence). This CDR3 spans 14 amino acids.

A few counts support this clonotype. The genes are TRBV24-1 and TRBJ2-5, with D unclear. The CDR3 is 13 residues long. The ends were cut back, 4 bases at V and 5 bases at J, with 10 bases in the middle. In germline, CDR1 is KGHDR, CDR2 SFDVKD. The CDR3 DNA follows: TGTGCCACCAGTGAAGGTCCGGAGGAGACCCAGTACTTC. Amino acids: CATSEGPEETQYF.

This chain links TRBV4-2 with TRBJ2-2; 12 bases fit TRBD2. This CDR3 is 19 amino acids long. From germline, CDR1 is LGHNA and CDR2 YNFKEQ. The V gene end was trimmed by 0 bases and the J gene end by 8 bases; junction bases not matched to a gene: 13. This CDR3 is CASSQDLASGRAGSGELFF. Written as DNA, the CDR3 is TGTGCCAGCAGCCAAGATTTGGCTAGCGGGAGGGCCGGGTCGGGGGAGCTGTTTTTT.

DNA for the CDR3: TGCAGTGCTAGTGATGCGGGAGGGATCTCCTACGAGCAGTACTTC. Translation: CSASDAGGISYEQYF. This chain uses TRBV20-1 with TRBJ2-7; TRBD2 agrees at 9 bases. V was clipped by 3 bases and J by 0 bases; unmatched bases: 6. CDR3 length: 15 amino acids. Germline lookup yields CDR1 DFQATT and CDR2 SNEGSKA (reference sequence).

This chain uses TRBV7-6 with TRBJ2-2, with D perhaps matching TRBD2 (5 bases). This CDR3 is 14 amino acids long. CDR1 and CDR2 (germline): SGHVS, FNYEAQ. The V end lost 1 base, the J end lost 7 bases, and 10 bases lay between the germline ends. The DNA of the CDR3 is TGTGCCAGCAGCTTAGGGCGGGCAGACGGGGAGCTGTTTTTT. Translation gives CASSLGRADGELFF.

This clonotype was detected only a few times. The rearrangement links TRBV7-8 to TRBJ2-7; a possible D gene is TRBD2 (6 bases). V lost 1 base to trimming and J lost 2 bases, with 12 bases between them. This CDR3 region has 15 residues. CDR1 is SGHVS, CDR2 FQNEAQ, per germline. CDR3 loop: CASSLGREIAYEQYF. CDR3 coding DNA: TGTGCCAGCAGCTTAGGCCGGGAGATTGCCTACGAGCAGTACTTC.

The CDR3 protein is CASNLVGTETQYF. The CDR3 nucleotides are TGTGCCAGCAACCTCGTAGGTACAGAGACCCAGTACTTC. The chain has TRBV12-3 or TRBV12-4 and TRBJ2-5; D uncertain. This CDR3 has 13 amino acids. V lost 7 bases and J lost 4, with 13 bases in between.

The chain has TRBV7-6 and TRBJ1-4, with 10 bases identical to TRBD1. The CDR3 runs to 14 residues. Germline CDR1 is SGHVS and CDR2 is FNYEAQ. Germline trimming cut 5 bases from V and 8 bases from J; bases unmatched to any gene: 5. The CDR3 protein is CASSHGQGDEKLFF. CDR3 DNA sequence: TGTGCCAGCAGCCACGGACAGGGGGACGAAAAACTGTTTTTT.